This T cell receptor beta chain was profiled in a study of blood T cell repertoires in COVID-19 (dated by TCRdb to 2020 to 2022). For the study in its entirety: Collaborator samples came from the United States, Italy and Spain and covered acute and convalescent phases of COVID-19. The material from the prospective study consisted of cDNA or gDNA derived from T cells, B-cell-depleted T cells, or PBMCs. The dataset comprised deeply sampled blood TCRbeta repertoires from subjects exposed to, actively infected with, or recovered from COVID-19. A freely available public database, intended as a resource for researchers studying the immune response to SARS-CoV-2, is where the repertoires were released. Samples came from the ongoing ImmuneRACE study (first 160 participants) plus 1,254 subjects from 6 global collaborators. The sample metadata nearly always contained a de-identified subject ID, COVID-19 status, age in years and sex. Where HLA class I and class II types were available, the types were taken from metadata supplied by the sample provider, not from assay-based typing.

Points on this clone: No cognate antigen has been identified for it. Base qualities are not recorded, but no much larger clone differs from it by a single base.

TCRbeta CDR3 regions were amplified from genomic DNA by means of the immunoSEQ Assay, a bias-controlled multiplex PCR. As for the original processing: Within the assay, amplification of reference gene primers was used to estimate how many nucleated cells each sample contained. Sequence reads were collapsed and filtered to measure the absolute abundance of every unique TCRbeta CDR3 rearrangement. For each sample, productive Simpson clonality was calculated by taking the square root of Simpson's diversity index across productive rearrangements. The source is immuneACCESS, and TCRdb retained only in-frame sequences with V and J called. Part of the clones is not carried over; for the studies checked, unresolved V genes explain less than half of this, and the remainder is unexplained. That table gives V, J and clone size, and the DNA gave D and trimming. This sample holds about 170,000 clones; about four fifths were observed only once. 7.5% to 8% of the sample lies in the top ten.

What the research found in general, with its limitations: The quantity of clinical and demographic metadata differed by source and by participant and was supplied without curation.

Samples from volunteer blood donors who had recovered from COVID-19 were contributed by a second Seattle source. The collaborating institutions used their own protocols to collect whole blood in K2EDTA tubes. For TCRbeta analysis, collaborators shipped samples as frozen whole blood, isolated PBMCs, or DNA extracted from either of those sample types. From the germline V gene, CDR1 is SGHTA and CDR2 is FQGNSA. The CDR3 numbers 15 residues from cysteine through phenylalanine. The entry retains the CDR3 DNA only, 45 bases that are in frame from base 1. Germline trimming: 5 bases from V, 3 bases from J; junction bases outside gene matches: 8.

Sequencing was performed on peripheral blood. The receptor's source is a man aged 35 to 55 who had recovered from COVID-19. The rearranged chain carries TRBV7-2 and TRBJ2-3; TRBD1 lines up with 7 middle nucleotides. For the CDR3, the sequence is CASSAHRGFTDTQYF. The sequenced DNA is TGTGCCAGCAGCGCTCACAGGGGCTTTACAGATACGCAGTATTTT.